This TCR beta chain derives from a study of T cell responses to AZD1222 COVID-19 vaccine. As for the study in general: The analysis combined second doses at about 4 or about 12 weeks.

Generated by immunoSEQ multiplex PCR, the TCRdb table keeps only in-frame clones and is missing some. The table has some 120,000 clones, over 85% seen once. Germline CDR1 reads MNHEY; CDR2 reads SVGAGI. V was pared by 8 bases and J by 6 bases, with 17 bases between. There are 14 residues in the CDR3. The study, taken as a whole, reports: Regions 160-218 and 743-854 held dominance among vaccine-associated CD4 TCRs, which spanned spike. At baseline, just a handful of AZD1222 recipients tested seropositive. Nearly half of spike-specific TCRs reportedly target unmutated variant regions.

Details on this clone: The antigen is undetermined.

The rearrangement links TRBV6-5 to TRBJ1-5, with a weak D call TRBD1 (6 bases). The sequence was collected from an adult in good health. The sample consisted of peripheral blood, taken on day 0 of AZD1222 vaccination. CDR3 region: CASWGGRVSQPQHF. CDR3 DNA: TGTGCCAGCTGGGGGGGGCGGGTTTCTCAGCCCCAGCATTTT.